The clone carrying this TCR beta chain was counted only a few times. The data were taken from a study of blood T cell repertoires in COVID-19. Method: immunoSEQ multiplex PCR; TCRdb's copy keeps in-frame clones and lacks some. The sample shows tens of thousands of clones, 65% to 85% of them seen only once. The source of this sequence is a woman older than 75 with acute or convalescent COVID-19. The sequenced material came from peripheral blood.

CDR3 region: CASSIIDTGELFF. CDR3 in DNA: TGTGCCAGCAGCATCATTGACACCGGGGAGCTGTTTTTT. This chain links TRBV7-9 with TRBJ2-2; D gene unclear. The germline V gene encodes CDR1 SEHNR and CDR2 FQNEAQ (reference sequence). V lost 5 bases to trimming and J lost 3 bases, with 7 bases between them. The CDR3 length is 13 residues.